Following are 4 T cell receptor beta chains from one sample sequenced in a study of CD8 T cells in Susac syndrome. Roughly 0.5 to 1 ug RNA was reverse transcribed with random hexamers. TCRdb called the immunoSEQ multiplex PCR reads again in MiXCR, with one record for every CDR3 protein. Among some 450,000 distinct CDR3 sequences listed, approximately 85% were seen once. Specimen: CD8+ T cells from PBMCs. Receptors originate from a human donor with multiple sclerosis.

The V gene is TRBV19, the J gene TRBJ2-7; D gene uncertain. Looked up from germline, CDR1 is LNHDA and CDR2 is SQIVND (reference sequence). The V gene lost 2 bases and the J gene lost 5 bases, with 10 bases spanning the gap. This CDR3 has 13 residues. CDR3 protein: CASSIIGANEQYF. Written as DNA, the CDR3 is TGTGCCAGTAGTATAATAGGAGCGAACGAGCAGTACTTC. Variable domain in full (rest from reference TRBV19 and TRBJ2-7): DGGITQSPKYLFRKEGQNVTLSCEQNLNHDAMYWYRQDPGQGLRLIYYSQIVNDFQKGDIAEGYSVSREKKESFPLTVTSAQKNPTAFYLCASSIIGANEQYFGPGTRLTVT.

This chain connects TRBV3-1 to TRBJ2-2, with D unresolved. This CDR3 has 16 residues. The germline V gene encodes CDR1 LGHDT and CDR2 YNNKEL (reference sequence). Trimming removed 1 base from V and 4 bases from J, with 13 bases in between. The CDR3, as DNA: TGTGCCAGCAGCCAAGTAGTAGAGGCTCTCACCGGGGAGCTGTTTTTT. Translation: CASSQVVEALTGELFF.

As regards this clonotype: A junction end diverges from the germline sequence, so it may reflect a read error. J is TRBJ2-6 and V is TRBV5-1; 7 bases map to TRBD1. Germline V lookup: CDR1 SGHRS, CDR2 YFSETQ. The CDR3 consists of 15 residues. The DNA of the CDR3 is TGTGCCAGCAGCTTGACAGGGCCCGAGGCCAACGTCCTGACTTTC. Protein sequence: CASSLTGPEANVLTF.

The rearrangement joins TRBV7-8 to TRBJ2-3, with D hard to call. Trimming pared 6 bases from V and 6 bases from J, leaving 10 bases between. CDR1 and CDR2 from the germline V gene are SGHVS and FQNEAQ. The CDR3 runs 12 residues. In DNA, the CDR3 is TGTGCCAGCAGTGGAGATAGCGATACGCAGTATTTT. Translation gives CASSGDSDTQYF.